Presented here are 17 T cell receptor beta chains from one specimen sequenced in a study of blood T cell repertoires in COVID-19. TCRdb's copy holds only in-frame clones and misses some; the assay was immunoSEQ multiplex PCR. This sample has 220,000 or so clones; about four fifths occur once, and the top ten carry 2.3%. Sequenced sample: peripheral blood. The receptors come from a woman aged 60-75 years with acute or convalescent COVID-19.

The gene calls are TRBV6-2 or TRBV6-3 and TRBJ1-2; 8 bases line up with TRBD1. CDR3 size: 14 residues. V shed 8 bases and J 6 bases; nucleotides not matched to a gene: 11. In germline, CDR1 is MNHEY, CDR2 SVGEGT. The CDR3 DNA is TGTGCCAGCTGTTTCCAGGACAGGGAAAATGGCTACACCTTC. Its protein is CASCFQDRENGYTF.

The chain is built from TRBV28 and TRBJ1-2; D remains ambiguous. The CDR3 totals 14 residues. Between the trimmed V and J ends, which lost 8 bases and 4 bases, there was a span of 17 bases. Germline V lookup: CDR1 MDHEN, CDR2 SYDVKM. CDR3 DNA sequence: TGTGCCAGCCGGCGGGGATCTTTCGCCTATGGCTACACCTTC. Translated, it gives CASRRGSFAYGYTF.

CDR3 loop: CASSLGLAGASSYNEQFF. CDR3 nucleotides: TGTGCCAGCAGCTTAGGACTAGCGGGGGCCAGCTCCTACAATGAGCAGTTCTTC. The chain is built from TRBV5-4 and TRBJ2-1, with TRBD2 matching 13 bases. V lost 2 bases and J lost 0; bases outside the gene matches: 5. This CDR3 comprises 18 residues. CDR1 and CDR2 from the germline V gene are SGHNT and YYREEE (reference sequence).

V is TRBV15 and J is TRBJ1-1; unclear D gene. V dropped 0 bases and J dropped 1 base, with 12 bases sitting between them. This CDR3 has 16 residues. Germline lookup yields CDR1 LNHNV and CDR2 YYDKDF (reference sequence). The CDR3 sequence: CATSREIWGANTEAFF. The CDR3 bases are TGTGCCACCAGCAGAGAGATCTGGGGAGCGAACACTGAAGCTTTCTTT.

The chain uses TRBV2 and TRBJ1-1; the D gene is possibly TRBD1 (5 bases). The CDR3 covers 14 residues. CDR1 is SNHLY, CDR2 FYNNEI, per germline. V dropped 7 bases and J dropped 5 bases, with 17 bases sitting between them. The CDR3 region has the DNA TGTGCCAGCAATTTCAGGGTGTTAGTGACTGAAGCTTTCTTT. It specifies CASNFRVLVTEAFF.

V and J are TRBV5-1 and TRBJ2-1; 13 bases are a match to TRBD2. This CDR3 spans 16 amino acids. The ends lost 0 bases at V and 8 bases at J; junction bases unmatched: 5. Germline assignment: CDR1 SGHRS and CDR2 YFSETQ. CDR3 coding DNA: TGCGCCAGCAGCTTGGGTGGGACTAGCGGGGTCGATGAGCAGTTCTTC. Its protein is CASSLGGTSGVDEQFF.

This clone was detected once. This rearrangement joins TRBV3-1 (or the pseudogene TRBV3-2) to TRBJ2-1; D may be TRBD2 (5 bases). Trimming stripped 3 bases from V and 6 bases from J, with 18 bases between. The CDR3 has 16 residues. The germline V gene encodes CDR1 LGHDT and CDR2 YNNKEL (reference sequence). The CDR3 DNA follows: TGTGCCAGCAGCCACCCTTTGGGGAGATTAGCCAATGAGCAGTTCTTC. It encodes CASSHPLGRLANEQFF.

The chain is built from TRBV27 and TRBJ2-5; D perhaps matches TRBD2 (5 bases). V lost 1 base, J lost 4 bases, and 10 bases lay in between. CDR1 and CDR2 from the germline V gene are MNHEY and SMNVEV (reference sequence). CDR3 size: 14 residues. The CDR3 DNA is TGTGCCAGCAGTTTATTTCGGGGTATAGAGACCCAGTACTTC. This encodes CASSLFRGIETQYF.

The J gene is TRBJ1-1, the V gene TRBV2, with TRBD1 matching 7 bases. The junction had 4 bases not matched to a gene; V was cut back by 5 bases and J by 1 base. This CDR3 region has 14 residues. CDR1 SNHLY and CDR2 FYNNEI come from the germline V gene. Here the CDR3 DNA reads TGTGCCAGCAGTCGGGACAGACAGAACACTGAAGCTTTCTTT. Translating it yields CASSRDRQNTEAFF.

In its sample, this clone was seen once. The chain employs TRBV2 and TRBJ1-2; 8 bases align to TRBD1. Per germline, CDR1 SNHLY and CDR2 FYNNEI. V trimming: 2 bases; J trimming: 4 bases; junction bases outside the gene matches: 21. CDR3 size: 20 residues. This CDR3 reads CASSETGTGSRTGSVYGYTF. CDR3 in DNA: TGTGCCAGCAGTGAAACGGGTACCGGTTCCCGGACAGGGTCGGTCTATGGCTACACCTTC.

The rearrangement joins TRBV19 to TRBJ1-6; D is ambiguous. Germline V gene sequence: CDR1 LNHDA, CDR2 SQIVND (reference sequence). The length of the CDR3 is 13 residues. V was pared by 5 bases and J by 7 bases, with 9 bases between. CDR3 amino acids: CASSASLNSPLHF. The CDR3 DNA follows: TGTGCCAGTAGTGCGTCTCTGAATTCACCCCTCCACTTT.

The chain links TRBV5-8 to TRBJ1-3; tentatively, D is TRBD1 (5 bases). This CDR3 has 18 amino acids. Germline CDR1 SGHTS, CDR2 YDEGEE. Deletions cut 1 base from V and 0 bases from J, with 17 bases between. CDR3 sequence (DNA): TGTGCCAGCAGCTTGTGGGGGAGCGGGGGTACCTCTGGAAACACCATATATTTT. This sequence encodes CASSLWGSGGTSGNTIYF.

CDR3 coding DNA: TGTGCCATCAGAGATGACTCCCGGGATGAGCAGTTCTTC. Its translation is CAIRDDSRDEQFF. The V gene is TRBV10-3, the J gene TRBJ2-1; D is undetermined. Germline V lookup: CDR1 ENHRY, CDR2 SYGVKD. V was cut by 6 bases and J by 8 bases, with 14 bases left in between. The CDR3 is made up of 13 amino acids.

The chain is built from TRBV18 and TRBJ1-2; TRBD1 might be the D (5 bases). The CDR3 length is 17 residues. The germline V and J ends were trimmed by 2 bases and 5 bases, with 21 bases remaining between them. Germline V lookup: CDR1 KGHSH, CDR2 LQKENI. The CDR3 nucleotides read TGTGCCAGCTCACCAGGAAAATGGGGCGGGAAAACATATGGCTACACCTTC. It specifies CASSPGKWGGKTYGYTF.

V is TRBV5-1 and J is TRBJ2-7, with unresolved D. In germline, CDR1 is SGHRS, CDR2 YFSETQ. V lost 3 bases and J 2 bases, leaving 12 bases between the germline ends. The CDR3 consists of 14 residues. The CDR3 DNA reads as TGCGCCAGCAGCTACCAGGTTCAAACCTACGAGCAGTACTTC. Translating it yields CASSYQVQTYEQYF.

V usage is TRBV3-1 (or the pseudogene TRBV3-2) and J usage is TRBJ2-5, with a possible D match to TRBD1 (7 bases). The germline CDR1 and CDR2 sequences are LGHDT and YNNKEL (reference sequence). This CDR3 has 15 residues. V was cut by 4 bases and J by 2 bases, with 14 bases left in between. The CDR3 DNA is TGTGCCAGCAGCCCAGGGGGAGGAATACAAGAGACCCAGTACTTC. Protein: CASSPGGGIQETQYF.

The chain recombines TRBV9 with TRBJ1-3; no definite D call. Germline CDR1 SGDLS, CDR2 YYNGEE. The V end lost 3 bases, the J end lost 0 bases, and 10 bases lay between the germline ends. The CDR3 covers 15 residues. CDR3 bases: TGTGCCAGCAGCGCTGGGGAGTTCTCTGGAAACACCATATATTTT. Its protein product is CASSAGEFSGNTIYF.